The entry below gives a single T cell receptor (beta chain) sequence along with its context. This sample was included in a study of blood T cell repertoires in COVID-19. Overall study: Sites across the United States, Italy and Spain contributed samples from acute and convalescent COVID-19. The cDNA or gDNA used as material had been derived from T cells, B-cell-depleted T cells, or PBMCs.

Unmatched junction bases numbered 15, after V lost 2 bases and J lost 7 bases. The CDR3 spans 17 residues. Germline-derived CDR1 and CDR2 are SGHRS and YFSETQ. Per the original methods: Amplification from reference gene primers served as the basis for estimated nucleated cell counts. Generated by immunoSEQ multiplex PCR, the TCRdb table keeps only in-frame clones and is missing some. The V and J calls and clone size were taken over from that table, and D and trimming were inferred from the DNA. The table has nearly 200,000 clones, roughly 80% seen once. The Seattle patients joined while their infection was active and were tracked longitudinally afterward.

The receptor was isolated from a man aged 55 to 69 with COVID-19, enrolled during active disease. The chain links TRBV5-1 to TRBJ2-1; 7 bases line up with TRBD1. Input material: peripheral blood. The CDR3 DNA reads TGCGCCAGCAGCTTAAGGTCGGGGACAGTAGGTTTTAATGAGCAGTTCTTC. Protein product: CASSLRSGTVGFNEQFF.